This TCR beta chain was profiled in a study of T cell responses to AZD1222 COVID-19 vaccine. TCRdb's copy holds only in-frame clones and misses some; the assay was immunoSEQ multiplex PCR. This table holds over 130,000 clones, about 90% found once. This material consisted of peripheral blood, taken 28 days after the second dose of the MenACWY control vaccine. The clonotype originates from an adult who received the MenACWY meningococcal vaccine as a control.

The CDR3: CASSQVEGGLGVETQYF. CDR3 in DNA: TGTGCCAGCAGCCAAGTCGAGGGGGGACTAGGGGTAGAGACCCAGTACTTC. The chain carries TRBV3-1 (or the pseudogene TRBV3-2) and TRBJ2-5, with TRBD2 matching over 8 bases. With 1 base clipped from V and 4 bases from J, the junction kept 11 bases outside the gene matches. Germline-derived CDR1 and CDR2 are LGHDT and YNNKEL (reference sequence). The CDR3 runs to 17 residues.